This T cell receptor (beta chain) was identified during a study of cytomegalovirus exposure and HLA in healthy donors (dated by TCRdb to 2017 to 2019). Background for the entire study: According to an earlier analysis of several hundred of the donors, about 190 million T cells yielded 117 million unique TCR beta sequences and 250 to 350 Gb of sequence data. A later genetic analysis used genome-wide SNP genotypes for about 55% of the 666 donors, treating that subset as a discovery cohort. Typing coverage varied by locus: roughly 629-630 donors for A, B, C, DRB1 and DQB1; about 520 for DQA1; more than 600 for DPA1; under 490 for DPB1. Donor age, sex, ethnicity and CMV serostatus were compiled together with the repertoire data. Rather than drawing on any new phenotypic data, the later analysis identified candidate immune exposures from TCR beta sequences and the way those sequences occurred across donors. The study profiled the T cell repertoires of under 850 subjects by immunosequencing and related them to cytomegalovirus serostatus. In addition to the first cohort of several hundred subjects, a separate validation cohort of about 120 different subjects was used. Roughly five DR-DQ haplotypes were treated as single units for association and clustering because of strong linkage in the cohort. Class I and class II HLA loci were covered by the typing at four-digit resolution. To decide whether each TCR beta V gene segment behaved as functional or pseudogenic, an earlier analysis of some 540 of the donors relied on high-throughput TCR beta sequencing. Every discovery cohort repertoire had been produced on one sequencing platform. Across around 400 genotyped donors of the cohort, an average of about 200,000 unique TCR beta nucleotide sequences per donor were sequenced, and roughly a sixth of those sequences were non-productive. The study was designed to test whether signatures of past pathogen exposure could be identified by cataloging public T cell receptors. Of the 350 to 450 genotyped donors, around 81% fell in the genetic ancestry cluster associated with self-reported Caucasian donors. An early release covering about 600 HLA-typed donors comprised around 300 gigabases of sequencing data and about 90 million unique TCR sequences. A later analysis re-examined previously published TCR beta repertoires from roughly 650 donors and added high-resolution HLA genotyping to investigate patterns of TCR occurrence. To predict cytomegalovirus infection status, the study brought together high-throughput TCR immunosequencing, statistical association of individual TCRs with disease status, and machine learning. Findings and caveats that apply to the study as a whole: Broadly in line with IMGT annotations, most TCR beta V segments showed up in productive rearrangements about 90% or about 30% of the time in an earlier analysis of several hundred of the donors. While some public TCRs were present in many individuals, most TCR sequences turned up only very rarely across donors. A further reported finding was that TCR beta sequences accurately predicted the HLA-A and HLA-B alleles for most subjects in the first cohort. A later analysis associated 16,951 TCR beta sequences with specific HLA alleles at a false discovery rate of 0.05. About 15 rarely observed V segments, including chromosome 9 orphons, were excluded from the earlier analysis of approximately 500 of the donors because counts were too low. Compared with the approximately 720-donor mean, donors in an Asian-associated ancestry cluster had fewer N-insertions in productive TCRs, according to a later genetic analysis. Presence/absence analyses assumed roughly uniform sequencing depth across donors, an assumption that may not hold. When HLA alleles, especially DR and DQ, strongly co-occurred, TCR associations were difficult to assign to individual alleles. In a later analysis, HLA-associated TCR beta chains showed more clonal expansion and lower generation probabilities than non-associated chains that were equally common. A cluster of highly shared sequence variants was judged likely to represent a technical artifact of the sequencing pipeline. A total of fewer than 200 TCR beta chains were listed by the study as associated with cytomegalovirus. The authors suggested that the approach could potentially be extended to other disease states and immunological phenotypes. An association between a missense DCLRE1C variant and V-gene and J-gene trimming of TCR beta chains was found in a later genetic analysis and replicated in an independent cohort. The 87-base-pair reads could not distinguish some IMGT-functional V segments, including TRBV6-2 and TRBV6-3, so those segments were excluded. In a later analysis, the rate of TCR association differed among HLA loci, with DRB1 alleles having the most associated TCRs and HLA-C alleles having the fewest. In this cohort, only TCR beta chains were sequenced, and detectable features were limited by the absence of alpha or paired-chain data. The classifier was reported to diagnose cytomegalovirus status with high specificity and sensitivity in both the original cohort and the validation cohort. Linkage disequilibrium might explain the correlated functional status among segregating V segments, but an unknown experimental factor could not be ruled out. A later analysis found that most CMV-associated TCR beta chains appeared HLA-restricted, with HLA associations seemingly driven largely by CMV exposure. Several of the top co-occurrence clusters appeared to be linked to parvovirus B19, influenza, CMV and Epstein-Barr virus, according to a later analysis. For the cohort, immune exposure information was limited to CMV serostatus. Because HLA typing was unavailable for some donors at each locus, only the typed subset was used in association tests. In vitro tests confirmed that a few of the cytomegalovirus-associated TCR beta chains recognize cytomegalovirus antigens.

Library creation used the immunoSEQ multiplex PCR assay. For the multiplex PCR, a mixture combining 60 forward primers for TCR Vbeta segments and 13 reverse primers for TCR Jbeta segments was used. Amplification of the CDR3 region of rearranged TCR beta genes was performed with a multiplex PCR assay on genomic DNA. On the Illumina HiSeq System, the amplified TCR beta libraries were sequenced as 87-base-pair reads. The original methods were these. A later analysis tallied 75 million to 85 million unique TCR beta chains across the 660 or so repertoires, and some 12 million of those chains were shared by two or more donors. Raw reads were error-corrected and collapsed into unique sequences with a nearest-neighbor algorithm that merged closely related sequences to remove PCR and sequencing errors. V, D and J gene segments were assigned by aligning CDR3 sequences to IMGT reference sequences. For a sequence to be retained, a match of at least six nucleotides was required to both a V gene segment and a J gene segment. Rearrangements were called productive when the CDR3 lacked stop codons and stayed in frame with V and J; all others were non-productive. CDR3 was defined according to IMGT convention as the region running from the second conserved V-encoded cysteine to the conserved J-encoded phenylalanine. In an earlier analysis of roughly 610 of the donors, sequences lacking an unambiguous match to a single V gene segment were excluded. In an earlier analysis of several hundred of the donors, a V segment was called functional when productive rearrangements were above 56.7%, and segregating when the standard deviation between donors exceeded 5%. A statistical classification framework was built for diagnosing cytomegalovirus status from the catalog of TCR beta chain sequences. In a later analysis, TCR nucleotide sequences were compared against IMGT/GENE-DB human TR gene sequences so that V and J genes could be assigned. The TCRdist pipeline was used in a later analysis to assign CDR3 sequences and most-parsimonious VDJ recombination scenarios. In a later analysis, each TCR beta chain was defined by its CDR3 amino acid sequence together with its V-gene family, and reads without a unique V-gene family were excluded. As a way to deal with suspected cross-contamination and a sequencing artifact, a later analysis dropped nearly 600 nucleotide sequences that were highly shared and had low generation probability. A later analysis calculated a clonal expansion index for each public chain from normalized within-repertoire ranks of inferred template counts. Generation probabilities in a later analysis came from a VDJ recombination model fitted to out-of-frame rearrangements, and those results were checked against IGoR. In a later analysis, hypergeometric tests were used to score TCR-TCR, TCR-HLA and TCR-CMV co-occurrence, with a repertoire-size bias correction applied to TCR pairs. In a later analysis, false discovery rates were estimated by permuting HLA or CMV assignments 20 times. In a later analysis, co-occurring TCRs were grouped using DBSCAN, with TCRdist sequence similarity added in when clustering inside HLA-allele-positive subsets. Repertoires with fewer than 30,000 or more than 120,000 public chains, plus five repertoires with anomalous nucleotide sharing, were excluded from co-occurrence clustering. This is the immuneACCESS table as TCRdb keeps it, with only in-frame sequences that have V and J called. A part of the clones is gone; compared with another copy, unresolved V genes explain less than half, and the rest is unexplained. From that table come the V and J calls and clone size; the DNA was used to work out D and trimming. The sample profile shows 180,000 or so clones; 70% to 80% of them were found once. Of the sample, around 1.5% is held by the ten largest clones.

Between the V and J ends, shortened by 2 bases and 5 bases respectively, the junction contains 12 bases. The CDR3 spans 14 residues, from the cysteine through the phenylalanine. The entry retains the CDR3 DNA only, 42 bases that are in frame from base 1. For CDR1 and CDR2, the germline V gene lists MNHNS and SASEGT. This clone was observed a single time. Its antigen is unknown. No qualities accompany the bases; no much larger clone lies one base away. The cohort comprised fewer than 750 healthy bone marrow donors. At the time of sampling, every cohort member was nominally healthy, though immune exposures that went unrecorded were likely present. The donor was CMV seronegative and belonged to the group of around 400 seronegative cohort members. Each donor provided a peripheral blood sample, and peripheral blood mononuclear cells were used for TCR beta sequencing. Genomic DNA extraction from the blood cell samples was performed with the Qiagen DNeasy Blood Extraction Kit.

Sample: PBMCs. The sequence joins TRBV6-1 to TRBJ2-5; a tentative D call is TRBD2 (5 bases match). The sequence was collected from a man aged 18 to 30 in good health and CMV-seronegative. The CDR3 amino acid sequence is: CASSELSGMETQYF. The DNA is as follows: TGTGCCAGCAGTGAACTCTCGGGGATGGAGACCCAGTACTTC.